The rows below give T cell receptor beta chains drawn from one sample of a study of T cell responses to AZD1222 COVID-19 vaccine. Generated by immunoSEQ multiplex PCR, the TCRdb table keeps only in-frame clones and is missing some. Here the sample spans 68,000 or so clones, around nine tenths being singletons. The sample consisted of peripheral blood, taken on day 0 of AZD1222 vaccination. The receptors were sampled from an adult in good health. CDR3s include the opening cysteine and the closing phenylalanine or tryptophan. D genes are given only for firm matches. Only some rows state a clone size, as once, few, many or a class for expanded clones.

j_call clone_size v_call d_call cdr3_nt cdr3_aa
TRBJ1-5 . TRBV28 TRBD1 TGTGCCAGCAGTTTTACGGGACAGGGGTTTCAGCCCCAGCATTTT CASSFTGQGFQPQHF
TRBJ2-3 . TRBV5-4 . TGTGCCAGCAGCGCGGGACTGGGCACAGATACGCAGTATTTT CASSAGLGTDTQYF
TRBJ1-1 . TRBV5-5 . TGTGCCAGCAGCTTGGCCAGGGGTGGAGGGACTGAAGCTTTCTTT CASSLARGGGTEAFF
TRBJ1-5 . TRBV20-1 . TGCAGTGCTAGTAGGGACAGCAATCAGCCCCAGCATTTT CSASRDSNQPQHF
TRBJ2-7 . TRBV27 . TGTGCCAGCAAGGGGCGAAACTACTACGAGCAGTACTTC CASKGRNYYEQYF
TRBJ1-1 . TRBV6-5 TRBD1 TGTGCCGGAATGGACAGGGAAAACACTGAAGCTTTCTTT CAGMDRENTEAFF
TRBJ2-1 . TRBV11-3 TRBD2 TGTGCCAGCAGCTTAGGCGGGGGGATTTACAATGAGCAGTTCTTC CASSLGGGIYNEQFF
TRBJ2-1 . TRBV14 TRBD2 TGTGCCAGCAGCCACTCGACTAGCGGGAGTTTTAGTGAGCAGTTCTTC CASSHSTSGSFSEQFF
TRBJ1-2 . TRBV5-1 . TGCGCCAGCAGCGGGGGTAGTAACTATGGCTACACCTTC CASSGGSNYGYTF
TRBJ2-1 . TRBV27 TRBD1 TGTGCCAGCAGCTTATCCGGGACAGGGGTTTACAATGAGCAGTTCTTC CASSLSGTGVYNEQFF
TRBJ1-6 . TRBV2 TRBD1 TGTGCCAGCAGTGAAGAGACAGGGGTCGGTTCACCCCTCCACTTT CASSEETGVGSPLHF
TRBJ2-7 . TRBV4-1 . TGCGCCAGCAGCCCGCAGGGGATTTCCTACGAGCAGTACTTC CASSPQGISYEQYF
TRBJ2-1 once TRBV5-1 . TGCGCCAGCAGCCGAGGGGGAACCTCCTACAATGAGCAGTTCTTC CASSRGGTSYNEQFF
TRBJ2-3 . TRBV21-1 . TGTGCCAGCAGCAATTCTCCGACCAACACAGATACGCAGTATTTT CASSNSPTNTDTQYF
TRBJ1-2 once TRBV28 . TGTGCCAGCAGTTTATTATCAGGATCCTATGGCTACACCTTC CASSLLSGSYGYTF
TRBJ2-6 few TRBV4-3 . TGCGCCAGCAGCCAAGATCCAGGGACTGGGGCCAACGTCCTGACTTTC CASSQDPGTGANVLTF
TRBJ2-3 . TRBV7-9 . TGTGCCAGCAGCTTAGAGTCGGCCCCGCCGCAGTATTTT CASSLESAPPQYF
TRBJ2-5 . TRBV5-4 . TGTGCCAGCAGCTTGGCCTTCGAGACCCAGTACTTC CASSLAFETQYF